This T cell receptor beta chain was observed in a study of cytomegalovirus exposure and HLA in healthy donors. Primers included in the PCR were 60 Vbeta and 13 Jbeta primers. Clones were sequenced by immunoSEQ multiplex PCR, and TCRdb holds only the in-frame ones, with some missing. The specimen's table records more than 90,000 clones. CDR1 MNHNS and CDR2 SASEGT come from the germline V gene. The CDR3 length is 15 residues. The V and J ends lost 10 bases and 3 bases, in that order; junction bases with no gene match: 12. This TCR was sampled from a middle-aged man in good health and CMV-seropositive. This chain uses TRBV6-1 with TRBJ2-1, with TRBD1 identical over 7 bases. Sequencing was done on a sample of PBMCs. CDR3 nucleotides: TGTGCCAACAGGGGTATCGGCTACTACTACAATGAGCAGTTCTTC. Protein product: CANRGIGYYYNEQFF.